This TCR beta chain was found in a study of blood T cell repertoires in COVID-19. Study-wide background: Whether acute or convalescent, the COVID-19 samples came from the United States, Italy and Spain. T cells, B-cell-depleted T cells, or PBMCs supplied cDNA or gDNA.

Germline CDR1 reads SGHRS; CDR2 reads YFSETQ. This CDR3 comprises 13 residues. V dropped 4 bases and J dropped 8; count of bases not matched to a gene: 6. Original processing methods: The assay estimated nucleated cells by amplifying reference gene primers. Method: immunoSEQ multiplex PCR; TCRdb's copy keeps in-frame clones and lacks some. Clonal size and the V and J genes are those of that table, whereas D and trimming came from the DNA. The sample lists about 93,000 clones; 75% to 90% were seen once. The clonotype was recovered from a woman older than 75 with acute or convalescent COVID-19. The V call is TRBV5-1, the J call TRBJ2-3; 8 bases agree with TRBD1. Input material: peripheral blood. CDR3: CASSIGQGGTQYF. CDR3 nucleotide sequence: TGCGCCAGCAGCATAGGACAGGGCGGTACGCAGTATTTT.